The 6 T cell receptor beta chains listed next were all sequenced from one sample in a study of cytomegalovirus exposure and HLA in healthy donors. Only in-frame clones appear in the TCRdb table, and some are missing; sequencing was by immunoSEQ multiplex PCR. This table holds roughly 260,000 clones, 85% to 90% found once. Input material: PBMCs. These receptors all come from a young woman in good health and CMV-seronegative.

The chain joins TRBV15 to TRBJ2-5, with a weak D call TRBD1 (6 bases). V lost 2 bases and J 5 bases, leaving 12 bases between the germline ends. Germline V CDR1 and CDR2: LNHNV, YYDKDF (reference sequence). This CDR3 region has 14 residues. The CDR3 sequence: CATSRTGIVETQYF. CDR3 sequence (DNA): TGTGCCACCAGCAGAACAGGGATTGTGGAGACCCAGTACTTC. Drawing the rest from reference TRBV15 and TRBJ2-5, the complete variable domain is DAMVIQNPRYQVTQFGKPVTLSCSQTLNHNVMYWYQQKSSQAPKLLFHYYDKDFNNEADTPDNFQSRRPNTSFCFLDIRSPGLGDTAMYLCATSRTGIVETQYFGPGTRLLVL.

V and J are TRBV9 and TRBJ2-7, with a tentative D call TRBD1 (6 bases). The CDR3 sequence is 14 residues long. V lost 4 bases, J lost 0 bases, and 11 bases lay in between. The germline V gene encodes CDR1 SGDLS and CDR2 YYNGEE. The CDR3 nucleotides are TGTGCCAGCAGCTCTCGACAGGACTCCTACGAGCAGTACTTC. This codes for CASSSRQDSYEQYF.

J is TRBJ1-1 and V is TRBV9; 7 bases align to TRBD1. V lost 4 bases and J lost 5; bases outside the gene matches: 8. Per germline, CDR1 SGDLS and CDR2 YYNGEE. The CDR3 is 14 residues long. CDR3 loop: CASSSRQGFTEAFF. CDR3 in DNA: TGTGCCAGCAGCTCGAGACAGGGTTTTACTGAAGCTTTCTTT. The full variable domain, rest sourced from reference TRBV9 and TRBJ1-1, is DSGVTQTPKHLITATGQRVTLRCSPRSGDLSVYWYQQSLDQGLQFLIQYYNGEERAKGNILERFSAQQFPDLHSELNLSSLELGDSALYFCASSSRQGFTEAFFGQGTRLTVV.

This clone was recorded once. The chain combines TRBV4-1 with TRBJ1-2, with D uncertain. Germline V gene sequence: CDR1 MGHRA, CDR2 YSYEKL. The CDR3 is 15 residues long. Trimming left V 1 base short and J 1 base short, with 10 bases between. CDR3 nucleotide sequence: TGCGCCAGCAGCCAAGGGACTTATTATAACTATGGCTACACCTTC. This encodes CASSQGTYYNYGYTF.

The chain uses TRBV6-5 and TRBJ2-7; possible D gene TRBD1, 5 bases. Trimming pared 0 bases from V and 4 bases from J, leaving 10 bases between. This CDR3 spans 14 amino acids. CDR1 is MNHEY and CDR2 is SVGAGI in the germline V gene. The CDR3 protein is CASSYSTTVYEQYF. The CDR3 nucleotides are TGTGCCAGCAGTTACTCAACGACAGTATACGAGCAGTACTTC.

This clone appeared a few times. The chain carries TRBV6-5 and TRBJ1-5; TRBD1 matches 9 bases. Trimming at V came to 6 bases and at J to 7 bases, leaving 4 bases not matched to a gene. Germline V gene sequence: CDR1 MNHEY, CDR2 SVGAGI. CDR3 length: 13 amino acids. The DNA for the CDR3 is TGTGCCAGCAGCCCGACAGGGGGACAGCCCCAGCATTTT. This encodes CASSPTGGQPQHF.